Below are 14 T cell receptor beta chains sequenced from a single sample in a study of Graves' ophthalmopathy and Graves' hyperthyroidism. Investigators amplified TCR beta CDR3 regions from RNA transcripts. Scientists carried out first-round RT-PCR using HTBI primers and then a second-round multiplex PCR. TCRdb processed the multiplex PCR reads anew with MiXCR; each CDR3 protein has one entry. The sample includes under 200,000 distinct CDR3 sequences, 30% to 45% of them seen just once. The sample was peripheral blood. Receptor source: a woman aged 40 to 50 with Graves' ophthalmopathy.

The chain combines TRBV25-1 with TRBJ2-7; 8 bases fit TRBD1. Germline values: CDR1 MGHDK, CDR2 SYGVNS. The CDR3 has 14 residues. V was pared by 4 bases and J by 3 bases, with 5 bases of the junction left unmatched. CDR3 nucleotides: TGTGCCAGCAGTGGGCAGGGGGCCATCTACGAGCAGTACTTC. This translates into CASSGQGAIYEQYF.

This clonotype has a count of ten or more. The chain recombines TRBV30 with TRBJ1-1; D might be TRBD1 (5 bases). The ends were cut back, 1 base at V and 2 bases at J, with 8 bases in the middle. Looked up from germline, CDR1 is GTSNPN and CDR2 is SVGIG (reference sequence). This CDR3 has 13 amino acids. Here the CDR3 DNA reads TGTGCCTGGAGTGGACAGATAAACACTGAAGCTTTCTTT. This sequence encodes CAWSGQINTEAFF. Based on the CDR3 plus reference TRBV30 and TRBJ1-1, the full variable domain is SQTIHQWPATLVQPVGSPLSLECTVEGTSNPNLYWYRQAAGRGLQLLFYSVGIGQISSEVPQNLSASRPQDRQFILSSKKLLLSDSGFYLCAWSGQINTEAFFGQGTRLTVV.

The V gene is TRBV6-1, the J gene TRBJ2-7; TRBD2 matches at 9 bases. This CDR3 has 15 residues. Trimming cost V 6 bases and J 0 bases; bases outside gene matches: 6. Germline CDR1 and CDR2: MNHNS and SASEGT. In DNA form, the CDR3 reads TGTGCCAGCAGCTTGATGACTAGCGGCTCCTACGAGCAGTACTTC. This sequence encodes CASSLMTSGSYEQYF.

The gene calls are TRBV6-1 and TRBJ1-2, with D possibly TRBD1 on 5 matching bases. The V end was cut by 7 bases, the J end by 1 base, with 13 bases between. The germline V gene encodes CDR1 MNHNS and CDR2 SASEGT. The CDR3 runs 14 residues. The CDR3, as DNA: TGTGCCAGCAATCGAGGGGAGGGTAACTATGGCTACACCTTC. Its protein is CASNRGEGNYGYTF.

The genes are TRBV12-3 or TRBV12-4 and TRBJ1-1; TRBD1 matches at 9 bases. The length of the CDR3 is 13 residues. Unmatched junction bases numbered 1, after V lost 1 base and J lost 7 bases. CDR3 protein: CASSLGQGGEAFF. The CDR3 nucleotides read TGTGCCAGCAGTTTAGGACAGGGGGGTGAAGCTTTCTTT.

As DNA, the CDR3 is TGTGCCATCAGTGAGTCGTACCAGAACACTGAAGCTTTCTTT. Protein: CAISESYQNTEAFF. The chain links TRBV10-3 to TRBJ1-1, with D uncertain. V was shortened by 0 bases and J by 1 base, with 6 bases between the two germline ends. Germline lookup yields CDR1 ENHRY and CDR2 SYGVKD. The CDR3 loop spans 14 amino acids.

This clonotype was picked up a small number of times. The rearrangement links TRBV12-3 or TRBV12-4 to TRBJ1-1; D gene uncertain. Trimming took 3 bases from V and 3 from J, leaving 8 bases between them. The length of the CDR3 is 13 residues. CDR3 DNA sequence: TGTGCCAGCAGTTTGATAGGGTACACTGAAGCTTTCTTT. The encoded protein is CASSLIGYTEAFF.

This chain connects TRBV27 to TRBJ2-2; no firm D call. This CDR3 spans 14 amino acids. CDR1 is MNHEY, CDR2 SMNVEV, per germline (reference sequence). Trimming took off 1 base at V and 1 base at J, with 4 bases between the two ends. The CDR3 DNA follows: TGTGCCAGCAGTTTATTCCAGAACACCGGGGAGCTGTTTTTT. Its translation: CASSLFQNTGELFF.

This clonotype was seen many times. The J gene is TRBJ1-1, the V gene TRBV28, with D unresolved. V dropped 6 bases and J dropped 2 bases, with 13 bases sitting between them. This CDR3 has 14 residues. Per germline, CDR1 MDHEN and CDR2 SYDVKM. CDR3 nucleotide sequence: TGTGCCAGCAGCACAACACCCTTCAACACTGAAGCTTTCTTT. It yields the protein CASSTTPFNTEAFF.

The CDR3: CASSQPGQSYEQYF. For the CDR3, the DNA is TGTGCCAGCAGCCAACCGGGACAGAGCTACGAGCAGTACTTC. This chain uses TRBV6-2 or TRBV6-3 with TRBJ2-7; 7 nucleotides line up with TRBD1. This CDR3 has 14 residues. The germline CDR1 and CDR2 sequences are MNHEY and SVGEGT. Losses at the gene ends were 6 bases for V and 3 bases for J; bases not matched to a gene: 8.

The chain links TRBV30 to TRBJ2-7; D gene uncertain. Trimming left V 0 bases short and J 2 bases short, with 11 bases between. The CDR3 is 14 amino acids. Germline V gene sequence: CDR1 GTSNPN, CDR2 SVGIG (reference sequence). CDR3 coding DNA: TGTGCCTGGAGTGTACTTCGAGGCACCTACGAGCAGTACTTC. This encodes CAWSVLRGTYEQYF.

The count of this clonotype is one. V and J are TRBV6-2 or TRBV6-3 and TRBJ2-2; weak D call: TRBD1 (6 bases). V was trimmed by 0 bases and J by 5 bases, leaving 19 bases between them. The CDR3 consists of 18 residues. CDR1 is MNHEY, CDR2 SVGEGT, per germline. The CDR3 here is CASSYSRRQGLRTGELFF. CDR3 DNA: TGTGCCAGCAGTTACTCCAGGCGCCAGGGGTTGAGGACCGGGGAGCTGTTTTTT.

This clonotype occurred many times. This rearrangement joins TRBV7-8 to TRBJ2-5, with D maybe TRBD2 (6 bases). This CDR3 is 13 amino acids long. The V gene lost 8 bases and the J gene lost 1 base, with 11 bases spanning the gap. Germline V gene data show CDR1 as SGHVS and CDR2 as FQNEAQ. In nucleotides, the CDR3 is TGTGCCAGCCGGAGGGTTTCCCAAGAGACCCAGTACTTC. Protein: CASRRVSQETQYF.

The chain couples TRBV12-3 or TRBV12-4 to TRBJ2-5; D perhaps matches TRBD2 (6 bases). The CDR3 runs 12 residues. Trimming left V 7 bases short and J 2 bases short, with 8 bases between. CDR3 nucleotide sequence: TGTGCCAGCACGGACTATCAAGAGACCCAGTACTTC. This sequence encodes CASTDYQETQYF.